This T cell receptor beta chain comes out of a study of human T cells and chemical hapten exposure. The study, taken as a whole, reports: With regard to DPC sensitization, TCRs above 1 in 1000 frequency did not change.

Via MiXCR, TCRdb re-called the RACE reads, giving one row per CDR3 protein. The sample consists of about 140,000 distinct CDR3 sequences, over 9.5% of them appearing once. This clonotype came up a few times. Antigen unknown. The time point here: patch test 2, 6 weeks after DPC sensitization. Treatment defined: therapeutic diphenylcyclopropenone sensitization with weekly scalp DPC. The CDR3 totals 13 residues. J lost 9 bases, V lost 5 bases, and 9 bases had no gene match. From germline, CDR1 is SQVTM and CDR2 ANQGSEA. This receptor was obtained from a woman aged 50 to 60 with alopecia areata. Some clones in this sample may be carry-over from other donors' samples. The V gene is TRBV29-1, the J gene TRBJ2-1; the match to TRBD2 covers 8 bases. Sequenced material: whole blood, taken in connection with sensitization to the hapten diphenylcyclopropenone (DPC). The CDR3 DNA sequence: TGCAGCGTTCGCTCAAGCGGGAGTTTTGAGCAGTTCTTC. Translating gives CSVRSSGSFEQFF.